These 12 T cell receptor beta chains originate from one sample sequenced in a study of T-cell memory formation after mild COVID-19. TCRdb re-called the 5' RACE reads with MiXCR, one entry per CDR3 protein. The repertoire has just under 550,000 distinct CDR3 sequences, about a fifth of them found once; the top ten carry around 12%. The source material was PBMCs or a T cell subset sorted from them (not recorded which). Receptors originate from an adult woman who had mild COVID-19 (a few samples of this study predate the infection). Cell type and time point are not known.

A few counts support this clonotype. V usage is TRBV12-3 or TRBV12-4 and J usage is TRBJ2-1, with D perhaps assigned TRBD1 or TRBD2 (6 bases each). Trimming left V 1 base short and J 2 bases short, with 9 bases between. The CDR3 contains 15 residues. In DNA, the CDR3 is TGTGCCAGCAGTTTAGGGGGGGCAGCCTACAATGAGCAGTTCTTC. The encoded protein is CASSLGGAAYNEQFF.

This clonotype appeared a few times. This rearrangement joins TRBV29-1 to TRBJ2-5; 14 bases are a match to TRBD2. The germline V gene encodes CDR1 SQVTM and CDR2 ANQGSEA. The CDR3 runs to 15 residues. The ends lost 4 bases at V and 5 bases at J; junction bases unmatched: 6. The CDR3 sequence is CSVGLAGGPWETQYF. The CDR3 region has the DNA TGCAGCGTTGGACTAGCGGGGGGGCCTTGGGAGACCCAGTACTTC.

The chain has TRBV3-1 and TRBJ2-1; TRBD1 agrees at 7 bases. Trimming at V came to 4 bases and at J to 5 bases, leaving 11 bases not matched to a gene. CDR1 and CDR2 from the germline V gene are LGHDT and YNNKEL (reference sequence). This CDR3 comprises 16 residues. The CDR3 region is CASSRGRDSLHNEQFF. CDR3 DNA sequence: TGTGCCAGCAGCCGGGGCCGGGACAGTCTGCACAATGAGCAGTTCTTC.

There are many counts of this clonotype. This chain uses TRBV20-1 with TRBJ2-7; weak D call: TRBD1 (5 bases). V dropped 6 bases and J dropped 1 base, with 13 bases sitting between them. The CDR3 is 13 amino acids. Germline lookup yields CDR1 DFQATT and CDR2 SNEGSKA (reference sequence). The CDR3 region has the DNA TGCAGTGCGAATAACGACAGATCCTACGAGCAGTACTTC. Encoded protein: CSANNDRSYEQYF.

This clonotype occurred a few times. The chain couples TRBV7-9 to TRBJ2-7; a possible D gene is TRBD1 (8 bases). With 7 bases removed from V and 2 bases from J, the gap between germline ends came to 21 bases. This CDR3 has 16 amino acids. Germline CDR1 SEHNR, CDR2 FQNEAQ (reference sequence). For the CDR3, the DNA is TGTGCCAGCACCCCACGGGGGGACAGGAGGGCCTACGAGCAGTACTTC. The encoded protein is CASTPRGDRRAYEQYF.

The rearrangement links TRBV6-5 to TRBJ1-5; TRBD1 might be the D (5 bases). CDR1 is MNHEY and CDR2 is SVGAGI in the germline V gene. V was cut by 2 bases and J by 6 bases, with 11 bases left in between. CDR3 length equals 14 residues. CDR3 loop: CASSYEAGSQPQHF. CDR3 bases: TGTGCCAGCAGTTACGAGGCAGGGTCTCAGCCCCAGCATTTT.

The CDR3 sequence is CASSSIQGPLNSPLHF. Here the CDR3 DNA reads TGTGCCAGCAGCTCGATACAGGGGCCCCTCAATTCACCCCTCCACTTT. The chain has TRBV5-5 and TRBJ1-6; 7 bases align to TRBD1. Germline V CDR1 and CDR2: SGHKS, YYEKEE (reference sequence). The trim removed 3 bases at V and 7 bases at J, leaving 10 bases unmatched. This CDR3 has 16 residues.

The rearrangement uses TRBV9 and TRBJ2-5; 7 bases align to TRBD1. The V gene's germline CDR1 is SGDLS and CDR2 YYNGEE. The CDR3 extends over 14 amino acids. The J segment lost 5 bases and the V segment lost 3 bases, leaving 7 bases of the junction unmatched. CDR3 nucleotides: TGTGCCAGCAGCGCCGAGGGGGCCCGGGAGACCCAGTACTTC. This codes for CASSAEGARETQYF.

The CDR3 loop is CSAFSGRLVRSEQYF. The CDR3 DNA sequence: TGCAGTGCTTTTAGTGGTCGCCTAGTCCGGAGCGAGCAGTACTTC. The genes are TRBV20-1 and TRBJ2-7; D gene unclear. This CDR3 contains 15 residues. The V gene lost 5 bases and the J gene lost 6 bases, with 23 bases spanning the gap. Looked up from germline, CDR1 is DFQATT and CDR2 is SNEGSKA (reference sequence).

The gene calls are TRBV27 and TRBJ2-7; maybe TRBD2 (5 bases). Germline lookup yields CDR1 MNHEY and CDR2 SMNVEV (reference sequence). V lost 8 bases to trimming and J lost 3 bases, with 11 bases between them. The CDR3 length is 12 residues. CDR3 DNA: TGTGCCAGCGGTGGACTCGACTACGAGCAGTACTTC. It translates to CASGGLDYEQYF.

The table lists this clonotype with many counts. The rearrangement links TRBV18 to TRBJ1-2; 8 bases match TRBD1. The CDR3 contains 12 residues. With V trimmed by 3 bases and J by 8 bases, 2 bases remained unmatched. CDR1 is KGHSH, CDR2 LQKENI, per germline. CDR3 in amino acids: CASSPGQGGYTF. CDR3 sequence (DNA): TGTGCCAGCTCACCCGGACAGGGAGGCTACACCTTC.

This clonotype was seen once. The chain is built from TRBV9 and TRBJ2-1; 13 bases align to TRBD2. The V gene's germline CDR1 is SGDLS and CDR2 YYNGEE. The CDR3 sequence is 16 residues long. The V segment lost 4 bases and the J segment 9 bases; nucleotides outside the gene matches: 10. CDR3 nucleotide sequence: TGTGCCAGCAGCACCATACTAGCGGGAGGGCCGAGTGAGCAGTTCTTC. As protein: CASSTILAGGPSEQFF.